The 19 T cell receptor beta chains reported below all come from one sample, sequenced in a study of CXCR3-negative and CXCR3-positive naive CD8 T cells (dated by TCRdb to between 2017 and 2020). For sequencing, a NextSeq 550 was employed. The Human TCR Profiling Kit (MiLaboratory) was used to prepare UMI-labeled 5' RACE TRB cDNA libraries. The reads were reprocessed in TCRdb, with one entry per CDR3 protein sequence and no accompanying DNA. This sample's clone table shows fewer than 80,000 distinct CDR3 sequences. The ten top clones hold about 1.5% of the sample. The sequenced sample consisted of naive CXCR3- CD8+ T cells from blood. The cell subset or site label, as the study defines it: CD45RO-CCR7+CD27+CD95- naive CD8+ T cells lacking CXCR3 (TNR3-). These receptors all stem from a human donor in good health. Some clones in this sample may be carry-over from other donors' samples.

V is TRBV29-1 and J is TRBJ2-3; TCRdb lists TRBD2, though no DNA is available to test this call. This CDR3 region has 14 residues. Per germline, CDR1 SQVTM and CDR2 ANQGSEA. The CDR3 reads CSVGDFTSTDTQYF.

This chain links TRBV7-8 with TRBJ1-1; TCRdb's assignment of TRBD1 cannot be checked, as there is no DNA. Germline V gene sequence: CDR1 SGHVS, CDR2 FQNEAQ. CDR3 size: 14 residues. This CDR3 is CASSTETGNTEAFF.

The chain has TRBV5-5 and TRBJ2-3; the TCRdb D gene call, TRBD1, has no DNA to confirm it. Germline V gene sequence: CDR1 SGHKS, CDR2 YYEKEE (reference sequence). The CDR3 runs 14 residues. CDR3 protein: CASSGGGSRDTQYF.

CDR3 sequence reads: CASSLQQGMNTEAFF. The chain employs TRBV11-2 and TRBJ1-1; checking the TCRdb D call of TRBD1 is not possible without DNA. Per the germline V gene, CDR1 is SGHAT and CDR2 is FQNNGV. The CDR3 is 15 residues long. Complete variable domain (other parts from reference TRBV11-2 and TRBJ1-1): EAGVAQSPRYKIIEKRQSVAFWCNPISGHATLYWYQQILGQGPKLLIQFQNNGVVDDSQLPKDRFSAERLKGVDSTLKIQPAKLEDSAVYLCASSLQQGMNTEAFFGQGTRLTVV.

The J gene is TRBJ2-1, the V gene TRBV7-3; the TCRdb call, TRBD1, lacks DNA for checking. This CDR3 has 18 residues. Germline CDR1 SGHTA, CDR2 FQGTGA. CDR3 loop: CASSFGPREPPFYNEQFF.

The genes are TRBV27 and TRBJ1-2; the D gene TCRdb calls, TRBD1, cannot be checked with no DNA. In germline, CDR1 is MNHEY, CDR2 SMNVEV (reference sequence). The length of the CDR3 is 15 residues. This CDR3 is CASSPRTGLNYGYTF.

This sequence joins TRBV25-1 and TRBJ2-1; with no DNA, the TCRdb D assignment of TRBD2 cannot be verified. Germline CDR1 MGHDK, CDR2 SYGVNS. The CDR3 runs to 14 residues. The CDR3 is CASRLAGSYNEQFF.

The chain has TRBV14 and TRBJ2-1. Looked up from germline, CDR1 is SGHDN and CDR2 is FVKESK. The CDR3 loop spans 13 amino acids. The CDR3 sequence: CASSPAASAEQFF.

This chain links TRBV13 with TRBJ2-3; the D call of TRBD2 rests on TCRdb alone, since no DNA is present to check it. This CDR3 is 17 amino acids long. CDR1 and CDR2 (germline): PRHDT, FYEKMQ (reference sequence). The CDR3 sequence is CASSTRDYPSSTDTQYF.

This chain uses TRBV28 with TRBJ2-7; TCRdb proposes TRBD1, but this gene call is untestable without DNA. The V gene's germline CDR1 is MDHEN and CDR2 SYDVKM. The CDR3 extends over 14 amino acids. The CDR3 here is CASSIGQASYEQYF.

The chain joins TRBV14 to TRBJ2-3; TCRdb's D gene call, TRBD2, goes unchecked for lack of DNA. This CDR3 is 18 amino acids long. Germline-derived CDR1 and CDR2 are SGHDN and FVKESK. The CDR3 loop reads CASSQWFLAGDSTDTQYF.

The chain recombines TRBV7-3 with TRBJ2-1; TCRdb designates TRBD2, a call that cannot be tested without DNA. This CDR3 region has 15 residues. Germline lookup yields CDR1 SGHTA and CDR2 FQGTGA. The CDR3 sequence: CASSFRTSRYNEQFF.

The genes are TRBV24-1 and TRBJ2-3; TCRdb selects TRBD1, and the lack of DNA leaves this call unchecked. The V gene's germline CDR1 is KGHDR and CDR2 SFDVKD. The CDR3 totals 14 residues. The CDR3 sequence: CATSAGRGTDTQYF.

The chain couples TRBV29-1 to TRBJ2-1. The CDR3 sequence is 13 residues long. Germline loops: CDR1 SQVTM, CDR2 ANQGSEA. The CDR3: CSVETRSYNEQFF.

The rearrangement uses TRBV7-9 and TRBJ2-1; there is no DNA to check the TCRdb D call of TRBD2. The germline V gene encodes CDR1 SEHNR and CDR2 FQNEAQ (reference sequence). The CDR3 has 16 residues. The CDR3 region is CASSSLAGGQGNEQFF.

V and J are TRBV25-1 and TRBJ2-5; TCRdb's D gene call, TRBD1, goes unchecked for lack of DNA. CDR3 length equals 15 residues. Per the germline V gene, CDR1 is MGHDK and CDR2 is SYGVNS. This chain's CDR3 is CASSGEQGYEETQYF.

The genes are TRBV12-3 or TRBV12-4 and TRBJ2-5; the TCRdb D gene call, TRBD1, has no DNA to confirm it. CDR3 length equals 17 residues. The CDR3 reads CASSFVRASPPKETQYF.

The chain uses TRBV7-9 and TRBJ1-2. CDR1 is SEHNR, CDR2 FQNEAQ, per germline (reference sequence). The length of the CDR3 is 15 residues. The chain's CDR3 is CASSSSLGTDYGYTF.

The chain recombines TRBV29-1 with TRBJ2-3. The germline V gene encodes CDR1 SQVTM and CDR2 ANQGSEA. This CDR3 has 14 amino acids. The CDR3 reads CSVIHVSDTDTQYF.